Here is one TCR beta chain with its context. The sample is drawn from a study of cytomegalovirus exposure and HLA in healthy donors. CDR3 length: 16 residues. The junction had 12 bases not matched to a gene; V was cut back by 1 base and J by 7 bases. CDR1 is KGHSH, CDR2 LQKENI, per germline. PCR primers comprised 60 Vbeta and 13 Jbeta primers. Measured with immunoSEQ multiplex PCR; TCRdb has only the in-frame clones, and not every one. The profile shows around 190,000 clones, approximately 85% of them singletons. Sequenced: PBMCs. The gene calls are TRBV18 and TRBJ2-7; 8 positions agree with TRBD1. The clonotype comes from a woman aged 45 to 65 in good health and CMV-seronegative. CDR3: CASSPQTGAARGEQYF. DNA for the CDR3: TGTGCCAGCTCACCACAGACAGGGGCGGCTAGGGGGGAGCAGTACTTC.